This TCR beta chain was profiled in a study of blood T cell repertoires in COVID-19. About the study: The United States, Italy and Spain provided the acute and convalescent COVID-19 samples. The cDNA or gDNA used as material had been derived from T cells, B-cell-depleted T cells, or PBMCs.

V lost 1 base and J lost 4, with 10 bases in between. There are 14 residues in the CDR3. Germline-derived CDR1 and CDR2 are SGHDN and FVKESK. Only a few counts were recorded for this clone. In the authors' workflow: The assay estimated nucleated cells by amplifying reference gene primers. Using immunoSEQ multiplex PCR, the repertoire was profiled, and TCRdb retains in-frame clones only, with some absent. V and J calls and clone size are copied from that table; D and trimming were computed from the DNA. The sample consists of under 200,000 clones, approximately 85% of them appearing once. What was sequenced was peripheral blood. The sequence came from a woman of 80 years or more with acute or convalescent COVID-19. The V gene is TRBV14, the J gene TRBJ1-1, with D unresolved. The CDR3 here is CASSQALRSTEAFF. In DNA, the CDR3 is TGTGCCAGCAGCCAAGCTCTCCGGAGCACTGAAGCTTTCTTT.